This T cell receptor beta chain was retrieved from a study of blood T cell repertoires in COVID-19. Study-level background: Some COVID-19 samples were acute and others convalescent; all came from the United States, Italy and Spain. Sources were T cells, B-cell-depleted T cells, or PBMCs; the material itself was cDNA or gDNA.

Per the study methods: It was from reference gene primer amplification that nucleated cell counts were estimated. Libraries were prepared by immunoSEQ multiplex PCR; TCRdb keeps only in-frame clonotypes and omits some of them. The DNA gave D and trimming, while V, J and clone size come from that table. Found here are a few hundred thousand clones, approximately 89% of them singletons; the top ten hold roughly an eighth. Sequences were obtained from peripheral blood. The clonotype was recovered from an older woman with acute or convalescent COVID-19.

CDR3 region: CASSFSPRDRDYGYTF. DNA of the CDR3: TGTGCCAGCAGTTTCTCTCCCCGGGATAGGGACTATGGCTACACCTTC. The gene calls are TRBV28 and TRBJ1-2, with D uncertain. In germline, CDR1 is MDHEN, CDR2 SYDVKM. Trimming shortened V by 3 bases and J by 3 bases, and 17 bases separated the two germline ends. The CDR3 length is 16 residues.